The rows below give T cell receptor beta chains drawn from one sample of a study of T-cell reconstitution after alpha-beta-depleted transplantation in children. TCRdb called the PCR reads again in MiXCR, with one record for every CDR3 protein. The sample holds about 200,000 distinct CDR3 sequences, roughly 14% seen once. The sample was PBMCs from the stem cell graft donor, taken from the stem cell graft. The receptors come from a human donor who donated a stem cell graft to a child with acute lymphoblastic leukemia. Both conserved end residues are part of each CDR3. A D gene is named only where the DNA matches it firmly. Size is stated for part of the rows, as once, few or many counts, or as a class when the clone is expanded.

j_call,d_call,clone_size,v_call,cdr3_aa,cdr3_nt
TRBJ2-1,TRBD2,many,TRBV4-1,CASSPHSGRTYNEQFF,TGCGCCAGCAGCCCCCATAGCGGGAGAACCTACAATGAGCAGTTCTTC
TRBJ2-7,.,many,TRBV18,CASSKGSRYEQYF,TGTGCCAGCTCAAAGGGGTCTCGCTACGAGCAGTACTTC
TRBJ2-7,TRBD2,.,TRBV20-1,CSARESSGRGIFPYEQYF,TGCAGTGCTAGAGAGTCTAGCGGGAGGGGCATCTTCCCCTACGAGCAGTACTTC
TRBJ2-5,.,.,TRBV19,CASSIEGGETQYF,TGTGCCAGTAGTATAGAAGGGGGAGAGACCCAGTACTTC
TRBJ2-1,.,.,TRBV29-1,CSVDDEQFF,TGCAGCGTTGATGATGAGCAGTTCTTC
TRBJ2-1,TRBD2,many,TRBV20-1,CSARGLAESLYEQFF,TGCAGTGCTAGAGGACTAGCAGAGTCTTTGTATGAGCAGTTCTTC
TRBJ2-1,TRBD2,many,TRBV4-1,CASSHPGLAGPSLSSYNEQFF,TGCGCCAGCAGCCACCCCGGACTAGCGGGACCTAGTTTGAGCTCCTACAATGAGCAGTTCTTC
TRBJ2-5,TRBD2,many,TRBV5-1,CASSLYSGTQETQYF,TGCGCCAGCAGCTTGTATAGCGGGACACAAGAGACCCAGTACTTC
TRBJ1-2,TRBD1,many,TRBV20-1,CSARGQGAEYGYTF,TGCAGTGCTAGGGGACAGGGGGCAGAATATGGCTACACCTTC
TRBJ1-1,.,.,TRBV12-3/TRBV12-4,CASSFREGNTEAFF,TGTGCCAGCAGCTTCAGGGAGGGGAACACTGAAGCTTTCTTT
TRBJ2-7,TRBD1,.,TRBV18,CASSPPGTGYGEQYF,TGTGCCAGCTCACCCCCCGGGACAGGGTACGGCGAGCAGTACTTC
TRBJ1-2,TRBD1,many,TRBV12-3/TRBV12-4,CASKGTGNYGYTF,TGTGCCAGCAAGGGGACAGGAAACTATGGCTACACCTTC
TRBJ2-7,.,many,TRBV5-1,CASSLGAGPLDEQYF,TGCGCCAGCAGCTTGGGGGCAGGGCCCCTGGACGAGCAGTACTTC
TRBJ2-4,.,many,TRBV3-1,CASSDISGPKNIQYF,TGTGCCAGCAGCGATATTAGCGGCCCCAAAAACATTCAGTACTTC
TRBJ1-1,TRBD1,few,TRBV2,CASTRQGAITEAFF,TGTGCCAGCACACGACAGGGGGCGATCACTGAAGCTTTCTTT
TRBJ2-1,.,many,TRBV20-1,CSARDLASIGRYNEQFF,TGCAGTGCTAGAGACCTAGCGTCGATAGGTCGATACAATGAGCAGTTCTTC
TRBJ1-6,.,.,TRBV7-8,CASSLGSARSYNSPLHF,TGTGCCAGCAGCTTAGGTTCTGCCAGATCCTATAATTCACCCCTCCACTTT
TRBJ2-7,.,.,TRBV5-1,CASSRTTELYEQYF,TGCGCCAGCAGCCGAACGACAGAACTCTACGAGCAGTACTTC
TRBJ1-2,.,few,TRBV7-9,CASSSLTGNYGYTF,TGTGCCAGCAGCTCCTTAACAGGGAACTATGGCTACACCTTC
TRBJ1-4,.,.,TRBV19,CASSKGEAANEKLFF,TGTGCCAGTAGTAAAGGGGAGGCGGCTAATGAAAAACTGTTTTTT
TRBJ2-7,.,many,TRBV3-1,CASSPTGQRGEQYF,TGTGCCAGCAGCCCCACGGGGCAGCGAGGCGAGCAGTACTTC
TRBJ1-2,TRBD1,many,TRBV12-3/TRBV12-4,CASSATTGARSGYTF,TGTGCCAGCAGTGCCACGACAGGGGCCCGCAGCGGCTACACCTTC
TRBJ2-7,.,few,TRBV7-9,CASSLDTPDGSYEQYF,TGTGCCAGCAGCTTAGACACCCCGGACGGCTCCTACGAGCAGTACTTC
TRBJ2-5,.,many,TRBV5-1,CASSLEGRSQETQYF,TGCGCCAGCAGCTTGGAGGGGAGATCCCAAGAGACCCAGTACTTC
TRBJ2-1,.,many,TRBV12-3/TRBV12-4,CASSPGGGNEQFF,TGTGCCAGCAGCCCGGGCGGCGGGAATGAGCAGTTCTTC